These 17 T cell receptor beta chains originate from one sample sequenced in a study of OX40 agonist ivuxolimab in advanced cancers. TCRdb's table, derived via immunoSEQ multiplex PCR, lists solely in-frame clones and lacks some. Seen here are tens of thousands of clones, roughly 83% observed once, and the top ten hold more than 0.7%. Sequences were derived from CD4+ or CD8+ T cells sorted from blood, sampled in a trial of the OX40 agonist ivuxolimab. These TCRs come from an adult with an advanced solid tumor such as melanoma, head and neck, liver or kidney cancer.

The chain combines TRBV7-2 with TRBJ2-3; 8 nucleotides match TRBD2. CDR3 length: 16 amino acids. With V trimmed by 0 bases and J by 5 bases, 7 bases remained unmatched. Germline CDR1 SGHTA, CDR2 FQGNSA. In DNA, the CDR3 is TGTGCCAGCAGCTTAGCGGTAGCGGGGAGGGGAGATACGCAGTATTTT. The encoded protein is CASSLAVAGRGDTQYF.

The genes are TRBV5-6 and TRBJ2-7; TRBD2 matches 10 bases. The V gene end was trimmed by 4 bases and the J gene end by 1 base; junction bases not matched to a gene: 8. The CDR3 consists of 16 residues. Germline V CDR1 and CDR2: SGHDT, YYEEEE. CDR3 DNA sequence: TGTGCCAGCAGCCTAATTCCGGGACTAGCGTCCTACGAGCAGTACTTC. Its translation: CASSLIPGLASYEQYF.

J is TRBJ1-1 and V is TRBV6-1; 7 bases line up with TRBD1. Germline CDR1 and CDR2: MNHNS and SASEGT. There are 14 residues in the CDR3. V shed 6 bases and J 1 base; nucleotides not matched to a gene: 5. The CDR3 is CASRTGVTNTEAFF. The CDR3 nucleotides read TGTGCCAGCAGAACAGGGGTTACGAACACTGAAGCTTTCTTT.

The chain employs TRBV7-9 and TRBJ1-3; D call uncertain. This CDR3 is 15 amino acids long. Per the germline V gene, CDR1 is SEHNR and CDR2 is FQNEAQ (reference sequence). Trimming removed 3 bases from V and 0 bases from J, with 9 bases in between. The CDR3 region has the DNA TGTGCCAGCAGCTTGGGCAGTAGCTCTGGAAACACCATATATTTT. Translation gives CASSLGSSSGNTIYF.

This clone was seen a few times. The genes are TRBV27 and TRBJ2-1; 13 nucleotides line up with TRBD2. CDR1 MNHEY and CDR2 SMNVEV come from the germline V gene (reference sequence). The length of the CDR3 is 17 residues. Trimming cost V 7 bases and J 4 bases; bases outside gene matches: 10. CDR3 residues: CASTTLQLAGGYNEQFF. The CDR3 DNA sequence: TGTGCCAGCACCACGCTCCAACTAGCGGGGGGGTACAATGAGCAGTTCTTC.

The chain employs TRBV19 and TRBJ1-4; D may be TRBD1 (5 bases). Germline loops: CDR1 LNHDA, CDR2 SQIVND (reference sequence). V was clipped by 3 bases and J by 0 bases, with 8 bases between them. CDR3 length: 15 amino acids. In DNA form, the CDR3 reads TGTGCCAGTAGTATGAGGGGCGCAACTAATGAAAAACTGTTTTTT. It encodes CASSMRGATNEKLFF. Complete variable domain (other parts from reference TRBV19 and TRBJ1-4): DGGITQSPKYLFRKEGQNVTLSCEQNLNHDAMYWYRQDPGQGLRLIYYSQIVNDFQKGDIAEGYSVSREKKESFPLTVTSAQKNPTAFYLCASSMRGATNEKLFFGSGTQLSVL.

V and J are TRBV21-1 and TRBJ2-5. TRBV21-1 is shown as a pseudogene. This CDR3 has 14 amino acids. CDR3 nucleotide sequence: TGTGCCAGCCGCGACAGCGGCCCTGCGTGGACCCAGTACTTC. This gives the protein CASRDSGPAWTQYF.

The sample holds one count of this clone. This chain joins TRBV11-2 and TRBJ1-3, with D possibly matching TRBD1 (5 bases). Looked up from germline, CDR1 is SGHAT and CDR2 is FQNNGV. Trimming cost V 0 bases and J 3 bases, with 12 bases left between them. This CDR3 comprises 16 residues. Written as DNA, the CDR3 is TGTGCCAGCAGCTTAGAAGGTTGGGGGAATGGAAACACCATATATTTT. It is translated as CASSLEGWGNGNTIYF.

This chain uses TRBV7-3 with TRBJ2-1; unclear D gene. Trimming removed 5 bases at V and 9 bases at J, with 14 bases between. The germline CDR1 and CDR2 sequences are SGHTA and FQGTGA. This CDR3 is 13 amino acids long. In DNA, the CDR3 is TGTGCCAGCAGCCCCCACGATGGCAGTGAGCAGTTCTTC. This translates into CASSPHDGSEQFF.

The chain links TRBV5-1 to TRBJ2-1; possible D gene TRBD2, 5 bases. V lost 1 base and J 8 bases, leaving 13 bases between the germline ends. This CDR3 has 14 amino acids. CDR1 and CDR2 from the germline V gene are SGHRS and YFSETQ. CDR3: CASSLTAGGYEQFF. The CDR3 DNA reads TGCGCCAGCAGCTTGACTGCCGGAGGCTATGAGCAGTTCTTC.

The genes are TRBV11-2 and TRBJ1-5; TRBD1 aligns across 9 bases. CDR1 and CDR2 (germline): SGHAT, FQNNGV. This CDR3 comprises 15 residues. With V trimmed by 5 bases and J by 2 bases, 4 bases remained unmatched. The DNA of the CDR3 is TGTGCCAGCAGCCGACAGGGGGTTGGCAATCAGCCCCAGCATTTT. Its protein is CASSRQGVGNQPQHF. The entire variable domain, with the rest obtained from reference TRBV11-2 and TRBJ1-5, is as follows: EAGVAQSPRYKIIEKRQSVAFWCNPISGHATLYWYQQILGQGPKLLIQFQNNGVVDDSQLPKDRFSAERLKGVDSTLKIQPAKLEDSAVYLCASSRQGVGNQPQHFGDGTRLSIL.

V and J are TRBV14 and TRBJ1-6; D call uncertain. The CDR3 extends over 14 amino acids. From germline, CDR1 is SGHDN and CDR2 FVKESK. The V gene lost 4 bases and the J gene lost 3 bases, with 7 bases spanning the gap. The CDR3: CASSLPYYNSPLHF. The DNA for the CDR3 is TGTGCCAGCAGCCTACCCTACTATAATTCACCCCTCCACTTT.

This clone appeared once. The chain's CDR3 is CASSPPGGAGVYEQYF. DNA for the CDR3: TGTGCCAGCAGCCCTCCAGGAGGCGCTGGGGTCTACGAGCAGTACTTC. V and J are TRBV4-2 and TRBJ2-7; maybe TRBD2 (5 bases). V was clipped by 4 bases and J by 3 bases, with 19 bases between them. Per germline, CDR1 LGHNA and CDR2 YNFKEQ. This CDR3 spans 16 amino acids.

J is TRBJ2-5 and V is TRBV5-6, with no clear D. There are 13 residues in the CDR3. Trimming left V 1 base short and J 4 bases short, with 8 bases between. CDR1 SGHDT and CDR2 YYEEEE come from the germline V gene. The chain's CDR3 is CASSLFVAETQYF. The CDR3 nucleotides read TGTGCCAGCAGCTTGTTTGTCGCAGAGACCCAGTACTTC.

V gene TRBV14 combines with J gene TRBJ2-4; TRBD1 aligns across 10 bases. Germline V gene data show CDR1 as SGHDN and CDR2 as FVKESK. V lost 5 bases to trimming and J lost 3 bases; unmatched junction nucleotides: 7. The CDR3 covers 16 residues. CDR3: CASSKIDRGRKNIQYF. The CDR3 coding sequence is TGTGCCAGCAGCAAGATAGACAGGGGGCGCAAAAACATTCAGTACTTC.

J is TRBJ1-2 and V is TRBV6-5; the D is unclear. Germline CDR1 MNHEY, CDR2 SVGAGI. Trimming stripped 0 bases from V and 12 bases from J, with 14 bases between. This CDR3 contains 13 residues. CDR3 region: CASSYSRPAKDTF. The CDR3 nucleotides read TGTGCCAGCAGTTACTCGAGGCCGGCGAAAGACACCTTC.

V gene TRBV5-1 combines with J gene TRBJ1-2, with 8 bases aligning to TRBD1. This CDR3 is 16 amino acids long. The ends lost 0 bases at V and 6 bases at J; junction bases unmatched: 10. The V gene's germline CDR1 is SGHRS and CDR2 YFSETQ. This CDR3 is CASSLGTGSLRDGYTF. DNA of the CDR3: TGCGCCAGCAGCTTGGGGACAGGGAGCTTAAGAGATGGCTACACCTTC.